The 25 T cell receptor beta chains reported below all come from one sample, sequenced in a study of blood T cell repertoires in COVID-19. This table comes from immunoSEQ multiplex PCR, and its TCRdb copy is limited to in-frame clones, with some not included. Counted here are more than 200,000 clones, roughly 84% occurring once; the ten biggest clones make up around 30%. The specimen sequenced was peripheral blood. The receptors come from a middle-aged man with acute or convalescent COVID-19.

V and J are TRBV6-6 and TRBJ2-1, with unresolved D. The CDR3 totals 13 residues. V lost 6 bases to trimming and J lost 8 bases, with 14 bases between them. Per the germline V gene, CDR1 is MNHNY and CDR2 is SVGAGI (reference sequence). The chain's CDR3 is CASRSPPQDEQFF. The CDR3 DNA sequence: TGTGCCAGCAGGTCACCCCCCCAGGATGAGCAGTTCTTC.

The chain links TRBV19 to TRBJ2-1, with TRBD2 as a possible D gene (6 bases). Trimming cost V 6 bases and J 0 bases, with 15 bases left between them. The CDR3 has 16 residues. Per the germline V gene, CDR1 is LNHDA and CDR2 is SQIVND (reference sequence). The CDR3 spells CASSPPGRNSYNEQFF. The DNA for the CDR3 is TGTGCCAGTAGCCCCCCCGGGAGAAACTCCTACAATGAGCAGTTCTTC.

The chain combines TRBV5-8 with TRBJ1-5, with D possibly TRBD1 on 5 matching bases. This CDR3 spans 15 amino acids. V was cut by 2 bases and J by 2 bases, with 11 bases left in between. The V gene's germline CDR1 is SGHTS and CDR2 YDEGEE. CDR3 in DNA: TGTGCCAGCAGCTTCGGGGGACGGGGCAATCAGCCCCAGCATTTT. It translates to CASSFGGRGNQPQHF.

V usage is TRBV5-1 and J usage is TRBJ2-5; D perhaps matches TRBD2 (6 bases). This CDR3 has 16 residues. Trimming shortened V by 2 bases and J by 6 bases, and 20 bases separated the two germline ends. Per germline, CDR1 SGHRS and CDR2 YFSETQ. CDR3 region: CASSFGDSGERKTQYF. CDR3 DNA: TGCGCCAGCAGCTTCGGTGATTCGGGGGAGCGCAAGACCCAGTACTTC.

This clone was detected only a few times. The J gene is TRBJ2-1, the V gene TRBV5-1, with 7 bases identical to TRBD2. Germline V gene data show CDR1 as SGHRS and CDR2 as YFSETQ. V lost 5 bases and J lost 7; bases outside the gene matches: 3. The CDR3 runs 12 residues. The chain's CDR3 is CASRGGENEQFF. DNA for the CDR3: TGCGCCAGCAGGGGAGGGGAAAATGAGCAGTTCTTC.

The sample holds one count of this clone. This rearrangement joins TRBV7-8 to TRBJ1-1, with TRBD1 as a possible D gene (5 bases). Per germline, CDR1 SGHVS and CDR2 FQNEAQ. The CDR3 has 15 amino acids. V was clipped by 3 bases and J by 3 bases, with 14 bases between them. CDR3 DNA sequence: TGTGCCAGCAGCTTCTTACCGGGAGGGGACACTGAAGCTTTCTTT. Translation gives CASSFLPGGDTEAFF.

This chain joins TRBV5-1 and TRBJ2-5; D perhaps matches TRBD1 (6 bases). Germline values: CDR1 SGHRS, CDR2 YFSETQ. CDR3 length equals 13 residues. The germline V and J ends were trimmed by 0 bases and 4 bases, with 7 bases remaining between them. CDR3 amino acids: CASSLVQGETQYF. The CDR3 coding sequence is TGCGCCAGCAGCTTGGTACAGGGAGAGACCCAGTACTTC.

The chain uses TRBV6-6 and TRBJ2-2, with a weak D call TRBD2 (5 bases). Between the trimmed V and J ends, which lost 0 bases and 7 bases, there was a span of 9 bases. The germline V gene has CDR1 MNHNY and CDR2 SVGAGI (reference sequence). The CDR3 extends over 14 amino acids. CDR3: CASSYSSGNGELFF. For the CDR3, the DNA is TGTGCCAGCAGTTACTCGTCCGGGAACGGGGAGCTGTTTTTT.

The CDR3 here is CSVVGLAGVYEQYF. The CDR3 DNA sequence: TGCAGCGTTGTAGGCCTAGCGGGAGTATACGAGCAGTACTTC. The chain recombines TRBV29-1 with TRBJ2-7, with TRBD2 matching 10 bases. The V gene's germline CDR1 is SQVTM and CDR2 ANQGSEA. The J segment lost 4 bases and the V segment lost 4 bases, leaving 7 bases of the junction unmatched. CDR3 length: 14 amino acids.

V gene TRBV27 combines with J gene TRBJ2-2; 12 bases map to TRBD2. CDR3 length: 17 residues. Trimming cost V 5 bases and J 6 bases; bases outside gene matches: 10. The germline V gene has CDR1 MNHEY and CDR2 SMNVEV (reference sequence). The CDR3 DNA follows: TGTGCCAGCAGTCCACGGGCTAGCGGGAGGGTGTCCGGGGAGCTGTTTTTT. Translating gives CASSPRASGRVSGELFF.

The V gene is TRBV5-4, the J gene TRBJ1-6; D is uncertain. The V gene lost 1 base and the J gene lost 7 bases, with 12 bases spanning the gap. The germline V gene has CDR1 SGHNT and CDR2 YYREEE (reference sequence). The CDR3 consists of 15 residues. The CDR3 coding sequence is TGTGCCAGCAGCTTGAAGGGAGGCTGGAATTCACCCCTCCACTTT. Translating it yields CASSLKGGWNSPLHF.

The chain has TRBV25-1 and TRBJ1-2, with a possible D match to TRBD1 (5 bases). The germline gives CDR1 MGHDK, CDR2 SYGVNS. The V and J ends lost 9 bases and 8 bases respectively, with 19 bases between them. The CDR3 length is 13 residues. CDR3 in amino acids: CASRSLQTEGYTF. Here the CDR3 DNA reads TGTGCCAGTAGGAGCCTCCAGACAGAAGGCTACACCTTC.

The gene calls are TRBV5-1 and TRBJ2-3; D call uncertain. Deletions cut 2 bases from V and 0 bases from J, with 13 bases between. CDR3 size: 16 residues. Looked up from germline, CDR1 is SGHRS and CDR2 is YFSETQ. CDR3 nucleotides: TGCGCCAGCAGCTTTCTCCCGAGCTTAAGCACAGATACGCAGTATTTT. Residues: CASSFLPSLSTDTQYF.

DNA for the CDR3: TGTGCCAGCAGTGACGGGGTGCCGAACACTGAAGCTTTCTTT. It is translated as CASSDGVPNTEAFF. V gene TRBV25-1 combines with J gene TRBJ1-1, with no clear D. The germline V gene has CDR1 MGHDK and CDR2 SYGVNS. V lost 3 bases to trimming and J lost 1 base, with 9 bases between them. The CDR3 length is 14 residues.

This clone has more than one count but fewer than ten. The gene calls are TRBV29-1 and TRBJ2-1, with 13 bases aligning to TRBD2. The CDR3 length is 15 residues. Germline V gives CDR1 SQVTM, CDR2 ANQGSEA. V dropped 3 bases and J dropped 9; count of bases not matched to a gene: 8. The CDR3 reads CSVETGLAGYGEQFF. The CDR3 nucleotides read TGCAGCGTTGAGACGGGACTAGCGGGATATGGTGAGCAGTTCTTC.

This clone has a single count. V is TRBV29-1 and J is TRBJ1-2; 8 nucleotides agree with TRBD1. The V gene end was trimmed by 4 bases and the J gene end by 4 bases; junction bases not matched to a gene: 5. The germline gives CDR1 SQVTM, CDR2 ANQGSEA. The CDR3 consists of 13 residues. CDR3: CSVAQGETYGYTF. The CDR3 region has the DNA TGCAGCGTTGCACAGGGGGAGACCTATGGCTACACCTTC.

The V call is TRBV29-1, the J call TRBJ2-2; 12 bases map to TRBD2. The ends lost 3 bases at V and 5 bases at J; junction bases unmatched: 10. The CDR3 has 17 amino acids. CDR1 is SQVTM and CDR2 is ANQGSEA in the germline V gene. The CDR3 is CSVETSGGLRGTGELFF. The CDR3 DNA sequence: TGCAGCGTTGAGACTAGCGGGGGTTTGCGGGGGACCGGGGAGCTGTTTTTT.

The V gene is TRBV15, the J gene TRBJ1-5; unclear D gene. CDR1 is LNHNV, CDR2 YYDKDF, per germline (reference sequence). CDR3 length equals 13 residues. Trimming left V 1 base short and J 5 bases short, with 6 bases between. CDR3 residues: CATSRARDQPQHF. The CDR3 DNA reads TGTGCCACCAGCAGAGCTCGCGATCAGCCCCAGCATTTT. Variable domain in full (rest from reference TRBV15 and TRBJ1-5): DAMVIQNPRYQVTQFGKPVTLSCSQTLNHNVMYWYQQKSSQAPKLLFHYYDKDFNNEADTPDNFQSRRPNTSFCFLDIRSPGLGDTAMYLCATSRARDQPQHFGDGTRLSIL.

This clone was seen a handful of times. The V and J genes are TRBV27 and TRBJ1-5, with no clear D. Deletions cut 6 bases from V and 5 bases from J, with 11 bases between. The CDR3 is made up of 13 amino acids. Germline CDR1 reads MNHEY; CDR2 reads SMNVEV (reference sequence). Here the CDR3 reads CASSRGIDQPQHF. CDR3 nucleotide sequence: TGTGCCAGCAGCAGAGGGATCGATCAGCCCCAGCATTTT.

The rearrangement uses TRBV23-1 and TRBJ1-1, with a weak D call TRBD1 (5 bases). TRBV23-1 is annotated as an ORF whose role is uncertain. The length of the CDR3 is 12 residues. V was clipped by 5 bases and J by 5 bases, with 9 bases between them. For the CDR3, the DNA is TGCGCCAGCAGTGGGGGGGGAACTGAAGCTTTCTTT. Its translation: CASSGGGTEAFF.

This chain joins TRBV27 and TRBJ2-6, with D tentatively TRBD2 (5 bases). The germline V gene has CDR1 MNHEY and CDR2 SMNVEV (reference sequence). CDR3 length equals 14 residues. The V end lost 5 bases, the J end lost 0 bases, and 5 bases lay between the germline ends. CDR3 DNA sequence: TGTGCCAGCAGTGGGAGCTCTGGGGCCAACGTCCTGACTTTC. Translating it yields CASSGSSGANVLTF.

The chain is built from TRBV29-1 and TRBJ2-3, with 7 nucleotides matching TRBD1. Germline assignment: CDR1 SQVTM and CDR2 ANQGSEA. Trimming took 6 bases from V and 0 from J; bases not matched to a gene: 12. The CDR3 sequence is 16 residues long. CDR3: CSVQGQRGVSTDTQYF. The CDR3 region has the DNA TGCAGCGTCCAGGGACAGCGAGGGGTTAGCACAGATACGCAGTATTTT.

The chain links TRBV2 to TRBJ1-2; tentatively, D is TRBD1 (6 bases). V dropped 6 bases and J dropped 4 bases, with 18 bases sitting between them. The CDR3 extends over 15 amino acids. Germline loops: CDR1 SNHLY, CDR2 FYNNEI. As DNA, the CDR3 is TGTGCCAGCAGCGCTGGTAGGGGGATCGCCTATGGCTACACCTTC. It translates to CASSAGRGIAYGYTF.

This clone was picked up one time. The rearrangement links TRBV18 to TRBJ1-1; TRBD1 matches 10 bases. Germline CDR1 is KGHSH and CDR2 is LQKENI. The CDR3 loop spans 14 amino acids. Trimming cost V 5 bases and J 5 bases; bases outside gene matches: 5. CDR3 sequence (DNA): TGTGCCAGCTCAAAGGACAGGGGGGGGACTGAAGCTTTCTTT. Encoded protein: CASSKDRGGTEAFF.

This chain uses TRBV6-5 with TRBJ2-7; a weak D match, TRBD2 (6 bases). Germline loops: CDR1 MNHEY, CDR2 SVGAGI. Trimming removed 0 bases at V and 3 bases at J, with 12 bases between. The CDR3 sequence is 15 residues long. DNA for the CDR3: TGTGCCAGCAGTTACTCCGGGACTGACTTCTACGAGCAGTACTTC. It encodes CASSYSGTDFYEQYF.